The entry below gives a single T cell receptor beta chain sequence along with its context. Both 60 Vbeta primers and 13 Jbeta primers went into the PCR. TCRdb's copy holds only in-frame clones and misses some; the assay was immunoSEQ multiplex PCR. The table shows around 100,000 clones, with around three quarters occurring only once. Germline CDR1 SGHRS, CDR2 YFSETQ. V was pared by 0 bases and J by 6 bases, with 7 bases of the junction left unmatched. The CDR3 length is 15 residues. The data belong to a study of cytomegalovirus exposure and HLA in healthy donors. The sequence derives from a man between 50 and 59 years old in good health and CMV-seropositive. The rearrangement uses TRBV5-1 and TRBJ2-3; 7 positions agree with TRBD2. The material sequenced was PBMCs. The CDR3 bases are TGCGCCAGCAGCTTGGCCGGGCGGGAGCGGGATACGCAGTATTTT. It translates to CASSLAGRERDTQYF. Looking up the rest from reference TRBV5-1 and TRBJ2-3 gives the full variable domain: KAGVTQTPRYLIKTRGQQVTLSCSPISGHRSVSWYQQTPGQGLQFLFEYFSETQRNKGNFPGRFSGRQFSNSRSEMNVSTLELGDSALYLCASSLAGRERDTQYFGPGTRLTVL.